Shown below are 2 T cell receptor beta chains from a single sample sequenced in a study of blood T cells in healthy people across ages. Together with a sample-barcoded 5' primer, a J-beta primer mix was included in a second PCR lasting roughly 6 to 12 cycles. TCRdb used MiXCR to reprocess the 5' RACE reads, holding one entry per CDR3 protein. The sample shows about 1.8 million distinct CDR3 sequences, around half of them seen only once. Sequencing used blood. These receptors were collected from a woman in her forties in good health.

In DNA, the CDR3 is TGTGCCAGCAGCACTCTCCCAGGGGACACTGAAGCTTTCTTT. Residues: CASSTLPGDTEAFF. The chain uses TRBV7-2 and TRBJ1-1; D might be TRBD1 (6 bases). The CDR3 sequence is 14 residues long. CDR1 and CDR2 (germline): SGHTA, FQGNSA. The V and J ends lost 5 bases and 3 bases respectively, with 13 bases between them.

The chain recombines TRBV6-2 or TRBV6-3 with TRBJ2-1; 14 bases line up with TRBD2. Germline V lookup: CDR1 MNHEY, CDR2 SVGEGT. The trim removed 2 bases at V and 8 bases at J, leaving 14 bases unmatched. The CDR3 covers 19 residues. The CDR3 DNA sequence: TGTGCCAGCAGTTACCAGCCTCGACTAGCGGGGGGGCATAGGTATGAGCAGTTCTTC. It encodes CASSYQPRLAGGHRYEQFF.